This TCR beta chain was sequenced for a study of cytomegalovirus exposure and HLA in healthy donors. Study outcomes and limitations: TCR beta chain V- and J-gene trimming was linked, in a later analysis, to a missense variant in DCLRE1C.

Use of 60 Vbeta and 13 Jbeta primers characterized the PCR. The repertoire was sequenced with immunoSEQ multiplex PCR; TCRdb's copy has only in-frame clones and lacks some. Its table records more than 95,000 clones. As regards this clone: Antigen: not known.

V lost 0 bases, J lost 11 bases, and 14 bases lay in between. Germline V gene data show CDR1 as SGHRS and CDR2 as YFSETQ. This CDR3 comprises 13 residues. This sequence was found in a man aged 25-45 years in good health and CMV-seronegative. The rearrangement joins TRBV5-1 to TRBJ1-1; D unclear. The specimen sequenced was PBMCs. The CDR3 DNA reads TGCGCCAGCAGCTTGGCATCTCTAACGGGGGCTTTCTTT. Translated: CASSLASLTGAFF. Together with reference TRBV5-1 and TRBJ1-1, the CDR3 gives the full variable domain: KAGVTQTPRYLIKTRGQQVTLSCSPISGHRSVSWYQQTPGQGLQFLFEYFSETQRNKGNFPGRFSGRQFSNSRSEMNVSTLELGDSALYLCASSLASLTGAFFGQGTRLTVV.